One and the same sample provided the 9 T cell receptor beta chains below, sequenced in a study of blood T cell repertoires in COVID-19. TCRdb's copy holds only in-frame clones and misses some; the assay was immunoSEQ multiplex PCR. This table has some 16,000 clones, 89% appearing once. Sequencing was done on a sample of peripheral blood. The source of these receptors is a man at least 80 years old with acute or convalescent COVID-19.

The chain recombines TRBV7-9 with TRBJ2-1; D might be TRBD2 (6 bases). This CDR3 has 18 residues. Germline loops: CDR1 SEHNR, CDR2 FQNEAQ (reference sequence). V was pared by 0 bases and J by 0 bases, with 15 bases between. CDR3 coding DNA: TGTGCCAGCAGCTTAGCACGGGAGACGAAAAGCTCCTACAATGAGCAGTTCTTC. It yields the protein CASSLARETKSSYNEQFF.

This sequence joins TRBV12-5 and TRBJ2-1; no definite D call. V lost 1 base, J lost 1 base, and 5 bases lay in between. The CDR3 runs 14 residues. Germline V lookup: CDR1 LGHNT, CDR2 FRNRAP. CDR3 region: CASGLDSSYNEQFF. For the CDR3, the DNA is TGTGCTAGTGGTTTGGACAGTTCCTACAATGAGCAGTTCTTC.

The chain couples TRBV4-1 to TRBJ1-4; 9 positions match TRBD1. Germline CDR1 and CDR2: MGHRA and YSYEKL. The J segment lost 3 bases and the V segment lost 4 bases, leaving 9 bases of the junction unmatched. The CDR3 loop spans 17 amino acids. The CDR3 loop reads CASSRLGQGQANEKLFF. The CDR3 DNA is TGCGCCAGCAGCCGCCTGGGACAGGGTCAAGCTAATGAAAAACTGTTTTTT.

The V call is TRBV6-2 or TRBV6-3, the J call TRBJ2-3; D may be TRBD2 (7 bases). Germline loops: CDR1 MNHEY, CDR2 SVGEGT. The CDR3 contains 18 residues. The V gene lost 0 bases and the J gene lost 3 bases, with 19 bases spanning the gap. The CDR3 spells CASSYSKGGVSRTDTQYF. The CDR3, as DNA: TGTGCCAGCAGTTACTCGAAGGGGGGGGTGTCTCGGACAGATACGCAGTATTTT.

The rearrangement uses TRBV4-1 and TRBJ1-5; D may be TRBD1 (6 bases). This CDR3 region has 15 residues. Trimming cost V 2 bases and J 4 bases, with 12 bases left between them. The germline V gene encodes CDR1 MGHRA and CDR2 YSYEKL. CDR3 region: CASSQRQATNQPQHF. CDR3 in DNA: TGCGCCAGCAGCCAAAGACAGGCGACGAATCAGCCCCAGCATTTT.

The chain combines TRBV6-5 with TRBJ2-1, with 8 bases identical to TRBD1. CDR1 MNHEY and CDR2 SVGAGI come from the germline V gene. The CDR3 is made up of 14 amino acids. V dropped 5 bases and J dropped 9; count of bases not matched to a gene: 9. CDR3 nucleotide sequence: TGTGCCAGCAGTCCCCCTCGGACAGGGAGTGAGCAGTTCTTC. This translates into CASSPPRTGSEQFF.

This chain joins TRBV5-1 and TRBJ2-6, with 9 bases identical to TRBD2. The CDR3 consists of 17 residues. Germline V gene sequence: CDR1 SGHRS, CDR2 YFSETQ. Trimming cost V 7 bases and J 1 base; bases outside gene matches: 9. The CDR3 protein is CASRWAGGTSGANVLTF. DNA for the CDR3: TGCGCCAGCCGCTGGGCGGGGGGGACTTCTGGGGCCAACGTCCTGACTTTC.

The chain has TRBV6-5 and TRBJ1-2; TRBD1 aligns across 7 bases. This CDR3 region has 12 residues. Germline CDR1 is MNHEY and CDR2 is SVGAGI. The ends lost 6 bases at V and 7 bases at J; junction bases unmatched: 5. The CDR3 loop reads CASSPQGGGYTF. The CDR3 DNA reads TGTGCCAGCAGCCCGCAGGGGGGTGGCTACACCTTC.

The chain joins TRBV6-6 to TRBJ1-2; D gene unclear. Germline V gene data show CDR1 as MNHNY and CDR2 as SVGAGI (reference sequence). This CDR3 comprises 14 residues. The ends were cut back, 8 bases at V and 9 bases at J, with 22 bases in the middle. The CDR3 coding sequence is TGTGCCAGCTCTAACCCCCTCCACCGCGGGAGCTACACCTTC. Translation gives CASSNPLHRGSYTF.